The present T cell receptor beta chain was sequenced within a study of cytomegalovirus exposure and HLA in healthy donors. Germline trimming cut 4 bases from V and 0 bases from J; bases unmatched to any gene: 3. This CDR3 region has 15 residues. Germline assignment: CDR1 MNHNS and CDR2 SASEGT. The primer mix had 60 Vbeta and 13 Jbeta primers. Libraries were prepared by immunoSEQ multiplex PCR; TCRdb keeps only in-frame clonotypes and omits some of them. The data contain 150,000 to 200,000 clones, over 60% of them singletons. The chain carries TRBV6-1 and TRBJ1-2; TRBD1 agrees at 9 bases. The sequencing input was PBMCs. The clonotype was recovered from a middle-aged woman in good health and CMV-seronegative. CDR3 loop: CASSAGQGPNYGYTF. In DNA, the CDR3 is TGTGCCAGCAGTGCCGGACAGGGGCCTAACTATGGCTACACCTTC.